This T cell receptor beta chain is drawn from a study of cytomegalovirus exposure and HLA in healthy donors. J gave up 4 bases and V 4 bases, and 5 bases lay outside the gene matches. Germline CDR1 and CDR2: LGHNT and FRNRAP. This CDR3 region has 16 residues. Concerning this clone itself: Its antigen remains unidentified.

Vbeta (60) and Jbeta (13) primers were used in the PCR. Profiling relied on immunoSEQ multiplex PCR, and the TCRdb table lists in-frame clones only, not all of them. The table lists tens of thousands of clones, around 83% of them singletons. Study conclusions and caveats: No immune exposure information besides CMV serostatus was available. Despite most TCR sequences being rare, some public TCRs occurred in many donors.

The J gene is TRBJ2-6, the V gene TRBV12-5; 9 positions match TRBD1. This receptor was taken from an older man in good health and CMV-seropositive. Sequenced sample: PBMCs. CDR3 in DNA: TGTGCTAGTGGTTCGCACAGGGGGCTCGGGGCCAACGTCCTGACTTTC. Translating it yields CASGSHRGLGANVLTF.